The 7 T cell receptor beta chains below were found in one sample sequenced in a study of blood T cell repertoires in COVID-19. Sequencing used immunoSEQ multiplex PCR; TCRdb keeps in-frame clones, though not all of them. Among roughly 41,000 clones listed, more than 70% were seen once. The sequenced sample consisted of peripheral blood. All receptors come from a man aged 60-69 years with active COVID-19.

The chain uses TRBV19 and TRBJ2-5; 7 nucleotides agree with TRBD2. Germline V gives CDR1 LNHDA, CDR2 SQIVND (reference sequence). Losses at the gene ends were 4 bases for V and 4 bases for J; bases not matched to a gene: 6. This CDR3 is 14 amino acids long. CDR3 sequence (DNA): TGTGCCAGTAGTAGGGGGGGAGGTGGAGAGACCCAGTACTTC. Translated, it gives CASSRGGGGETQYF.

This clone has a handful of counts. The chain uses TRBV28 and TRBJ2-7; 9 nucleotides line up with TRBD1. The CDR3 spans 15 residues. Germline V gives CDR1 MDHEN, CDR2 SYDVKM. V was pared by 4 bases and J by 2 bases, with 6 bases of the junction left unmatched. DNA of the CDR3: TGTGCCAGCAGTTCCGGACAGGGGCTGACCTACGAGCAGTACTTC. It translates to CASSSGQGLTYEQYF.

The chain links TRBV10-3 to TRBJ1-2; TRBD1 might be the D (6 bases). The CDR3 spans 15 residues. V was cut by 0 bases and J by 8 bases, with 16 bases left in between. The V gene's germline CDR1 is ENHRY and CDR2 SYGVKD. CDR3: CAISESTQQGMGYTF. CDR3 sequence (DNA): TGTGCCATCAGTGAGTCGACTCAACAGGGTATGGGCTACACCTTC.

The CDR3 loop reads CASSGLLAGGSEQFF. In nucleotides, the CDR3 is TGTGCCAGCAGCGGTCTCCTAGCGGGAGGCAGTGAGCAGTTCTTC. The chain joins TRBV9 to TRBJ2-1; 11 bases line up with TRBD2. The CDR3 is 15 residues long. V was pared by 3 bases and J by 9 bases, with 8 bases of the junction left unmatched. Germline CDR1 is SGDLS and CDR2 is YYNGEE.

A single count supports this clone. V gene TRBV9 combines with J gene TRBJ2-5; 16 bases align to TRBD2. Germline assignment: CDR1 SGDLS and CDR2 YYNGEE. The CDR3 totals 19 residues. V was pared by 3 bases and J by 4 bases, with 12 bases of the junction left unmatched. The CDR3 DNA reads TGTGCCAGCAGCGACTTCTCCGGGACTAGCGGGAGGGCGGCAGAGACCCAGTACTTC. It specifies CASSDFSGTSGRAAETQYF.

This clone was seen once. The J gene is TRBJ2-5, the V gene TRBV14, with D tentatively TRBD1 (5 bases). Trimming took off 1 base at V and 2 bases at J, with 20 bases between the two ends. CDR3 length: 18 amino acids. CDR1 and CDR2 (germline): SGHDN, FVKESK. DNA for the CDR3: TGTGCCAGCAGCCAAGGCTCTCGACAGTTAGTAGGGCAAGAGACCCAGTACTTC. Amino acids: CASSQGSRQLVGQETQYF.

The CDR3 reads CASSQHGGQAYEQYF. Written as DNA, the CDR3 is TGTGCCAGCAGCCAACACGGGGGGCAAGCCTACGAGCAGTACTTC. J is TRBJ2-7 and V is TRBV6-5; TRBD2 might be the D (7 bases). Germline CDR1 MNHEY, CDR2 SVGAGI. Trimming removed 6 bases at V and 2 bases at J, with 17 bases between. The CDR3 spans 15 residues.